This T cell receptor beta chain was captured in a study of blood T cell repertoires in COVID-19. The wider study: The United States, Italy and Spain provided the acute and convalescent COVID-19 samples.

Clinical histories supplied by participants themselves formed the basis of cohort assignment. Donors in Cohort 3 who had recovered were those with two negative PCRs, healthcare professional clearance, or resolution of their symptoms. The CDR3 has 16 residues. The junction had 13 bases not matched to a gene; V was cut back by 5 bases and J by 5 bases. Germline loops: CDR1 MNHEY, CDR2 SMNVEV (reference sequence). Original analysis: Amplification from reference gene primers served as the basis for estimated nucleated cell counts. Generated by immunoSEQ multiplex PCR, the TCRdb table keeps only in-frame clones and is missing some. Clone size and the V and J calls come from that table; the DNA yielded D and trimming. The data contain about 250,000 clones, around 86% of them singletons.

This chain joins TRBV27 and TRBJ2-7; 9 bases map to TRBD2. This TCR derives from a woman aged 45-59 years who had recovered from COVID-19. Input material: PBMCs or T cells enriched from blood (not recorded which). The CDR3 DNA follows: TGTGCCAGCAGTAGCATAGCGGGAGATGGTGTGAACGAGCAGTACTTC. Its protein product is CASSSIAGDGVNEQYF.